The entry below gives a single T cell receptor beta chain sequence along with its context. The sample comes from a study of blood T cell repertoires in COVID-19. The CDR3 extends over 18 amino acids. The germline V gene has CDR1 LGHNA and CDR2 YNFKEQ. Trimming left V 0 bases short and J 0 bases short, with 12 bases between. Clones were sequenced by immunoSEQ multiplex PCR, and TCRdb holds only the in-frame ones, with some missing. The data hold fewer than 200,000 clones, with 80% to 90% observed a single time. The V gene is TRBV4-2, the J gene TRBJ1-6; D not certain. The specimen sequenced was peripheral blood. This TCR was recovered from a woman in her forties or fifties with COVID-19, enrolled during active disease. As DNA, the CDR3 is TGTGCCAGCAGCCAAGAAAATAGGCAGGTCTCCTATAATTCACCCCTCCACTTT. Residues: CASSQENRQVSYNSPLHF.